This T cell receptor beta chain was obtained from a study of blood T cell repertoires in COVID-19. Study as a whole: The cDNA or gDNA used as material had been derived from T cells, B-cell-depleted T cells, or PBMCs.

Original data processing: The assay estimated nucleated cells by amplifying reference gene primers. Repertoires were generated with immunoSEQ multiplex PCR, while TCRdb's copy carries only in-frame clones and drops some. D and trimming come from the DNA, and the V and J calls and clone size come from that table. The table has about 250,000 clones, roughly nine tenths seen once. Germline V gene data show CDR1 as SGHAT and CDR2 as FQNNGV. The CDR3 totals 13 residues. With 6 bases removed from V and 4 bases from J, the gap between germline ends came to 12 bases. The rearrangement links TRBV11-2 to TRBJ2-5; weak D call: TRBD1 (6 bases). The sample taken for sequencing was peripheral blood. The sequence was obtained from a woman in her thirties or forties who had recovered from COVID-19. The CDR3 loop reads CASRVAGVETQYF. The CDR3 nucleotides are TGTGCCAGCAGGGTGGCAGGGGTAGAGACCCAGTACTTC.